A selection of T cell receptor beta chains follows, all from one sample in a study of graft-versus-host responses after intestinal transplantation. Data came from immunoSEQ multiplex PCR; TCRdb stores just in-frame clones and leaves some out. The data hold fewer than 55,000 clones, with approximately 95% observed a single time. What these receptors recognize is not known. The material was unstimulated CD8+ T cells sorted from spleen or lymph node cells, obtained before transplant. The source of these receptors is a human donor who was the organ donor for an intestinal transplant. Both conserved end residues are part of each CDR3. A D gene is named only where the DNA matches it firmly. Rows give clone size only sometimes, using once, few, many, or a class for an expanded clone.

TRBJ1-1 | - | - | TRBV27 | TGTGCCAGCAGTTTGTTGGGACAGAACACTGAAGCTTTCTTT | CASSLLGQNTEAFF
TRBJ2-2 | - | - | TRBV27 | TGTGCCAGCAGTTTATCTCGGACCGGGGAGCTGTTTTTT | CASSLSRTGELFF
TRBJ2-2 | - | - | TRBV6-6 | TGTGCCAGCAGTTACTCAGGGACGAACACCGGGGAGCTGTTTTTT | CASSYSGTNTGELFF
TRBJ2-7 | - | TRBD1 | TRBV27 | TGTGCCAGCAGTCCAGCCAGCACCCTACAGGGGGATTCCGAGCAGTACTTC | CASSPASTLQGDSEQYF
TRBJ1-1 | - | - | TRBV7-6 | TGTGCCAGCAGCTTAGTTTCCGAAGCTTTCTTT | CASSLVSEAFF
TRBJ2-3 | - | TRBD2 | TRBV28 | TGTGCCAGCAGCGCCCAGCGGGGGGCGGCAGATACGCAGTATTTT | CASSAQRGAADTQYF
TRBJ1-2 | - | TRBD1 | TRBV27 | TGTGCCAGCAGGCCTTCTTGGATAGGACAGGGGGCCCTAGACTATGGCTACACCTTC | CASRPSWIGQGALDYGYTF
TRBJ1-1 | - | TRBD1 | TRBV7-8 | TGTGCCAGCAAGGACAGGGCGGACACTGAAGCTTTCTTT | CASKDRADTEAFF
TRBJ2-3 | - | TRBD2 | TRBV6-6 | TGTGCCAGCAGTTACTCGGTTCTAGCGGGGGGAGCGACGCAGTATTTT | CASSYSVLAGGATQYF
TRBJ2-1 | - | - | TRBV7-9 | TGTGCCAGCAGATTCAGCCTGAATGAGCAGTTCTTC | CASRFSLNEQFF
TRBJ1-2 | - | TRBD1 | TRBV29-1 | TGCAGCGTTTCAGGGGGCTTCGGTGGCTACACCTTC | CSVSGGFGGYTF
TRBJ2-2 | - | TRBD2 | TRBV9 | TGTGCCAGCAGCCGCGGGGGGCCGAGCACCGGGGAGCTGTTTTTT | CASSRGGPSTGELFF
TRBJ1-2 | - | - | TRBV7-9 | TGTGCCAGCAGCCAATGTGCCAGCGGCTACACCTTC | CASSQCASGYTF
TRBJ2-3 | - | - | TRBV28 | TGTGCCAGCTCCTCTGAGGGCCTGAGGGGAGAAAAAGTTGGGGGCCCAGATACGCAGTATTTT | CASSSEGLRGEKVGGPDTQYF
TRBJ2-7 | - | - | TRBV11-2 | TGTGCCAGCAGCTACGAGCCAGGACAGTCCTACGAGCAGTACTTC | CASSYEPGQSYEQYF
TRBJ1-2 | - | - | TRBV6-7 | TGTGCCAGCAGTTACTCGGGAGGTTATGGCTACACCTTC | CASSYSGGYGYTF
TRBJ1-2 | - | TRBD1 | TRBV28 | TGTGCCAGCAGCGCTCGGGGACAGGGCCGGTCTGAGGGTGGCTACACCTTC | CASSARGQGRSEGGYTF
TRBJ2-5 | - | - | TRBV4-3 | TGCGCCAGCAGCCGGGGGATCGGGTCCGGGGAGACCCAGTACTTC | CASSRGIGSGETQYF
TRBJ2-7 | - | - | TRBV7-9 | TGTGCCAGCAGCTTACCCCCCTTCGACGAGCAGTACTTC | CASSLPPFDEQYF
TRBJ1-4 | - | - | TRBV27 | TGTGCCAGCAGTTTATTGGGTGTCGGGGGAGGCTACGAAAGACTGTTTTTT | CASSLLGVGGGYERLFF
TRBJ2-5 | once | - | TRBV4-1 | TGCGCCAGCAGCCAAGATGACGGGGAAGTAACACAAGAGACCCAGTACTTC | CASSQDDGEVTQETQYF
TRBJ1-5 | - | - | TRBV7-9 | TGTGCCAGCAGCGAGGGACCGGGGGGCAATCAGCCCCAGCATTTT | CASSEGPGGNQPQHF
TRBJ2-7 | - | - | TRBV4-2 | TGTGCCAGCAGCCGAATTGGAACAGGGGGGGATTACGAGCAGTACTTC | CASSRIGTGGDYEQYF
TRBJ2-7 | once | - | TRBV5-6 | TGTGCCAGCAGCTTGGGGACGCCGACCTACGAGCAGTACTTC | CASSLGTPTYEQYF
TRBJ1-2 | - | TRBD1 | TRBV7-6 | TGTGCCAGCAGCACGGGACAGGGGGAGATCTATGGCTACACCTTC | CASSTGQGEIYGYTF
TRBJ2-1 | - | - | TRBV4-2 | TGTGCCAGCAGCCAAGTCAGCGAGACGAGCTATGAGCAGTTCTTC | CASSQVSETSYEQFF
TRBJ2-3 | - | - | TRBV5-1 | TGCGCCAGCAGCTTGGTCACAGATACGCAGTATTTT | CASSLVTDTQYF
TRBJ1-1 | - | - | TRBV6-1 | TGTGCCAGCAGTGCAAGAAACTATCCTGAAGCTTTCTTT | CASSARNYPEAFF
TRBJ2-1 | once | TRBD1 | TRBV9 | TGTGCCAGCAGCTCACGGGACAGGGGGGACAATGAGCAGTTCTTC | CASSSRDRGDNEQFF
TRBJ2-5 | once | - | TRBV19 | TGTGCCAGTAGTATAGGTACAGGGTCAGAGACCCAGTACTTC | CASSIGTGSETQYF
TRBJ2-2 | - | - | TRBV9 | TGTGCCAGCAGCCCAGGTGTAGTGACCGGGGAGCTGTTTTTT | CASSPGVVTGELFF
TRBJ2-1 | - | - | TRBV19 | TGTGCCAGTAGTATGTTAGAGGGGAATGAGCAGTTCTTC | CASSMLEGNEQFF
TRBJ2-2 | - | TRBD1 | TRBV5-4 | TGTGCCAGCAGCGCGGACAGGGTCGGGACCGGGGAGCTGTTTTTT | CASSADRVGTGELFF
TRBJ2-2 | - | TRBD2 | TRBV6-5 | TGTGCCAGCAGTTACTGGGTAGCGGGGGGTACCGGGGAGCTGTTTTTT | CASSYWVAGGTGELFF
TRBJ2-5 | - | - | TRBV28 | TGTGCGAGTAGCAGGGGGGACCAAGAGACCCAGTACTTC | CASSRGDQETQYF
TRBJ1-6 | - | - | TRBV27 | TGTGCCAGCGGGCGGAGCAATTCACCCCTCCACTTT | CASGRSNSPLHF
TRBJ2-1 | - | TRBD2 | TRBV4-2 | TGTGCCAGCAGCCAAGTCGGGAGGGGGGGCCCCGATGAGCAGTTCTTC | CASSQVGRGGPDEQFF
TRBJ2-2 | once | TRBD2 | TRBV27 | TGTGCCAGCAGTTTCGGGGGGACCGGGGAGCTGTTTTTT | CASSFGGTGELFF
TRBJ2-1 | - | - | TRBV4-1 | TGCGCCAGCAGCCAAGTGAGCGGTGGCGATGAGCAGTTCTTC | CASSQVSGGDEQFF
TRBJ2-3 | - | - | TRBV5-1 | TGCGCCAGCAGCTTAAAGACGGGGGGCGATACGCAGTATTTT | CASSLKTGGDTQYF
TRBJ1-1 | - | TRBD1 | TRBV25-1 | TGTGCCAGCAGTATCGGGACAGAGAACACTGAAGCTTTCTTT | CASSIGTENTEAFF
TRBJ2-7 | - | - | TRBV4-1 | TGCGCCAGCAGCCAAGATTCACAGAACGAGCAGTACTTC | CASSQDSQNEQYF
TRBJ2-1 | once | - | TRBV18 | TGTGCCAGCTCACCAAATACACACAGGGTATCGGAGTTCTTC | CASSPNTHRVSEFF
TRBJ2-7 | - | TRBD1 | TRBV5-1 | TGCGCCAGCAGCTTGATGGCCCAACCGGGACAGCAAACTTACGAGCAGTACTTC | CASSLMAQPGQQTYEQYF
TRBJ1-2 | - | TRBD1 | TRBV4-2 | TGTGCCAGCAGCCAGGACGGGCGAGGGGACAGGGGGCAGGGTGGCTACACCTTC | CASSQDGRGDRGQGGYTF
TRBJ1-3 | once | - | TRBV9 | TGTGCCAGCAGTGGGAGAGGCGGAAACACCATATATTTT | CASSGRGGNTIYF
TRBJ2-3 | - | TRBD1 | TRBV27 | TGTGCCAGCAGTTCGCAGGGGGCTGACTACACAGATACGCAGTATTTT | CASSSQGADYTDTQYF
TRBJ1-5 | - | - | TRBV6-5 | TGTGCCAGCAGTTACCGGACAGCTGATCAGCCCCAGCATTTT | CASSYRTADQPQHF
TRBJ2-7 | - | - | TRBV7-3 | TGTGCCAGCAGCTTACTAGGAGACTACGAGCAGTACTTC | CASSLLGDYEQYF
TRBJ2-7 | - | - | TRBV27 | TGTGCCAGCAGCGCAACAACCTCCTGGGTTTACGAGCAGTACTTC | CASSATTSWVYEQYF
TRBJ2-3 | - | TRBD2 | TRBV28 | TGTGCCAGCAGTTATGAGCGGGGGGGCCATGACACAGATACGCAGTATTTT | CASSYERGGHDTDTQYF
TRBJ1-5 | - | - | TRBV16 | TGTGCCAGCAGCCAATCGGGCGGCGGCGGGAATCAGCCCCAGCATTTT | CASSQSGGGGNQPQHF